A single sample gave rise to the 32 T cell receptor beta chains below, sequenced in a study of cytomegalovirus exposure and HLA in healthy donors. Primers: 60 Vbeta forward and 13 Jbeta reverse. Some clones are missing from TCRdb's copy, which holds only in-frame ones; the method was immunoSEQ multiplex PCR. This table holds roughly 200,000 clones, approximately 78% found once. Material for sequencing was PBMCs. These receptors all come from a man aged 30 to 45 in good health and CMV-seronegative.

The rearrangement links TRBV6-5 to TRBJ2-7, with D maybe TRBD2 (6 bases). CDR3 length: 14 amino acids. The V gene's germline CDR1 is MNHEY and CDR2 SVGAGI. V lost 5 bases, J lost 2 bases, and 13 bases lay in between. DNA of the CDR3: TGTGCCAGCAGTGGCGGAGGGGCGACCTACGAGCAGTACTTC. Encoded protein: CASSGGGATYEQYF.

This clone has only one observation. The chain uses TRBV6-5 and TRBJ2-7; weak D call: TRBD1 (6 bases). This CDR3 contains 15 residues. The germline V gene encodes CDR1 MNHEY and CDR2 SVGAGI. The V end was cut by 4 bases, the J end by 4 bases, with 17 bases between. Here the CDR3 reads CASSFTGTPTYEQYF. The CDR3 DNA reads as TGTGCCAGCAGTTTTACCGGGACACCCACTTACGAGCAGTACTTC.

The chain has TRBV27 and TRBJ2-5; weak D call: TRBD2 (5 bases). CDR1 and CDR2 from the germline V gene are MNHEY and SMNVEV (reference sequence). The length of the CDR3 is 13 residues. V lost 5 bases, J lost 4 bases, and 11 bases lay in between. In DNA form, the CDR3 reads TGTGCCAGCAGTCGAACAAGCGGAGAGACCCAGTACTTC. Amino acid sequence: CASSRTSGETQYF.

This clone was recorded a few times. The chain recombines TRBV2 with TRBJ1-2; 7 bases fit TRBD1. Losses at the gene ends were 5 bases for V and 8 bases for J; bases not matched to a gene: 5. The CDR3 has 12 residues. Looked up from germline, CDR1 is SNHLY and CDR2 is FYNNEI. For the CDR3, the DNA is TGTGCCAGCAGTCTCACAGGGGCGGGCTACACCTTC. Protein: CASSLTGAGYTF.

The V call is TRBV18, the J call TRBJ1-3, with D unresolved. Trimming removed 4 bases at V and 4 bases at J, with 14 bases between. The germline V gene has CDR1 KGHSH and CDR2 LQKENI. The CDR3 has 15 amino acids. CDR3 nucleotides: TGTGCCAGCTCACTCGACCCGAAGCGGGGAAACACCATATATTTT. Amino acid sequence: CASSLDPKRGNTIYF. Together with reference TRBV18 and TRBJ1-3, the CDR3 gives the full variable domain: NAGVMQNPRHLVRRRGQEARLRCSPMKGHSHVYWYRQLPEEGLKFMVYLQKENIIDESGMPKERFSAEFPKEGPSILRIQQVVRGDSAAYFCASSLDPKRGNTIYFGEGSWLTVV.

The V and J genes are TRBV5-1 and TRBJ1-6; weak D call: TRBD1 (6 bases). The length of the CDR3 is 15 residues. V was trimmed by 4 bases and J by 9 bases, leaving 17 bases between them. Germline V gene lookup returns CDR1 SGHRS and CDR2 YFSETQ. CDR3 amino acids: CASSQGRTVGSPLHF. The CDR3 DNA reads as TGCGCCAGCAGCCAGGGTAGGACAGTGGGTTCACCCCTCCACTTT.

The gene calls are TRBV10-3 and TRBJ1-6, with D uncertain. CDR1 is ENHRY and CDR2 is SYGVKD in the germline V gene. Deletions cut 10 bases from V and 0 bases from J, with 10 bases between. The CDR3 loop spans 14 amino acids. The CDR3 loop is CASMAGSYNSPLHF. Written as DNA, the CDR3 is TGTGCCAGCATGGCGGGCTCCTATAATTCACCCCTCCACTTT.

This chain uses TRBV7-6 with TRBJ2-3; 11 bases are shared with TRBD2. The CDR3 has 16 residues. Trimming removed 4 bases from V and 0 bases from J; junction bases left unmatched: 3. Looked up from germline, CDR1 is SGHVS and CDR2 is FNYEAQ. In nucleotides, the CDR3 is TGTGCCAGCAGCTCCGGGACTAGCGGTAGCACAGATACGCAGTATTTT. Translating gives CASSSGTSGSTDTQYF. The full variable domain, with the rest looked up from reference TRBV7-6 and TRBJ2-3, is GAGVSQSPRYKVTKRGQDVALRCDPISGHVSLYWYRQALGQGPEFLTYFNYEAQQDKSGLPNDRFSAERPEGSISTLTIQRTEQRDSAMYRCASSSGTSGSTDTQYFGPGTRLTVL.

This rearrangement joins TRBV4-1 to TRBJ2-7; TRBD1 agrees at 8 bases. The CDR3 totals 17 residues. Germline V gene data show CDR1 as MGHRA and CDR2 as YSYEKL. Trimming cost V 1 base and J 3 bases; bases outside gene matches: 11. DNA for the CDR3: TGCGCCAGCAGCCAAGTCTATATGGGGACAGGTTACTACGAGCAGTACTTC. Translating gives CASSQVYMGTGYYEQYF.

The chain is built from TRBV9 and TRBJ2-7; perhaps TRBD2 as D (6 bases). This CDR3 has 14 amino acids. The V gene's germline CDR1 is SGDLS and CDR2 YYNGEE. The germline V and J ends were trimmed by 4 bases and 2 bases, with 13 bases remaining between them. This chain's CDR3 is CASSPRDFAYEQYF. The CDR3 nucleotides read TGTGCCAGCAGCCCCCGGGACTTCGCCTACGAGCAGTACTTC. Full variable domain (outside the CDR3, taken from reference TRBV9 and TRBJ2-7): DSGVTQTPKHLITATGQRVTLRCSPRSGDLSVYWYQQSLDQGLQFLIQYYNGEERAKGNILERFSAQQFPDLHSELNLSSLELGDSALYFCASSPRDFAYEQYFGPGTRLTVT.

Here the CDR3 DNA reads TGTGCCAGTACTGGTCTAGCGGGGGGCGCTAAAATCCTGAATGAGCAGTTCTTC. It is translated as CASTGLAGGAKILNEQFF. This sequence joins TRBV19 and TRBJ2-1, with 11 bases aligning to TRBD2. This CDR3 comprises 18 residues. Trimming at V came to 7 bases and at J to 7 bases, leaving 18 bases not matched to a gene. Germline values: CDR1 LNHDA, CDR2 SQIVND (reference sequence).

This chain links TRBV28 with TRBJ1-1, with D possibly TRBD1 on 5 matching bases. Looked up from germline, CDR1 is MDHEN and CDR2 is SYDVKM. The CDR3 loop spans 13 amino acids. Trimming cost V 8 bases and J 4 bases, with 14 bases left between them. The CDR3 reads CASRDLGGTEAFF. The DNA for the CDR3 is TGTGCCAGCCGCGACCTGGGGGGCACTGAAGCTTTCTTT.

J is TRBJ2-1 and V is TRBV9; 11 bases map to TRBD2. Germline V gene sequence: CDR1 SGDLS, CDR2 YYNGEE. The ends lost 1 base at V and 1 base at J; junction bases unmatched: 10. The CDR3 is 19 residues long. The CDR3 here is CASSVTSTSGGPSYNEQFF. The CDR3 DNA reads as TGTGCCAGCAGCGTAACCTCCACTAGCGGGGGCCCTTCCTACAATGAGCAGTTCTTC.

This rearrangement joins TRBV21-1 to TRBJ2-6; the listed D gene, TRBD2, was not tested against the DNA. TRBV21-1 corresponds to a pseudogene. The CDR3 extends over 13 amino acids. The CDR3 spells CASSRKAASVLTF. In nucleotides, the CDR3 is TGTGCCAGCAGCAGGAAGGCGGCCAGCGTCCTGACTTTC.

CDR3 loop: CASSQDRAGGRPSGNTIYF. DNA of the CDR3: TGTGCCAGCAGCCAAGATCGGGCCGGGGGGCGACCCTCTGGAAACACCATATATTTT. V and J are TRBV4-2 and TRBJ1-3; tentative D call: TRBD1 (6 bases). Per the germline V gene, CDR1 is LGHNA and CDR2 is YNFKEQ. The V and J ends lost 0 bases and 0 bases respectively, with 18 bases between them. CDR3 size: 19 residues.

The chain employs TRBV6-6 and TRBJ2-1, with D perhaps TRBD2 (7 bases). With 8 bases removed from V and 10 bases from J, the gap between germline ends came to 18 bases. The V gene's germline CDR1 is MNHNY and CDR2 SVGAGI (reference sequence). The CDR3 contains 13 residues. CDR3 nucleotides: TGTGCCAGCCGAGGAGGGGGGGGCAGGGAGCAGTTCTTC. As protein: CASRGGGGREQFF.

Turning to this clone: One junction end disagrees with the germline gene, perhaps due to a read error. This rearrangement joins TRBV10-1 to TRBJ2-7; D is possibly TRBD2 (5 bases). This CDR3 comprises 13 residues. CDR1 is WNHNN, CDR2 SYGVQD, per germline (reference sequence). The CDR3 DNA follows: TGCGCCAGCAGTGACTCGGGGTCCTGCGAGCAGTACTTC. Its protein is CASSDSGSCEQYF.

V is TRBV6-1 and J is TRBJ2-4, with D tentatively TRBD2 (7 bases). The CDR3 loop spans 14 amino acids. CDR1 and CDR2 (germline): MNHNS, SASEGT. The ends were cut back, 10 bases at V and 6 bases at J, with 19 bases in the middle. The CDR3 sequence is CATWRGGQANIQYF. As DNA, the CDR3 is TGTGCCACGTGGAGGGGGGGGCAGGCAAACATTCAGTACTTC.

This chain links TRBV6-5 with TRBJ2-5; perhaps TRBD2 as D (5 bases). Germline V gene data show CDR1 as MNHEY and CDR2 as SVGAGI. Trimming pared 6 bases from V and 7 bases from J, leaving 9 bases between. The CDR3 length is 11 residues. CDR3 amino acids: CASRAGGTQYF. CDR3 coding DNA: TGTGCCAGCAGGGCCGGAGGGACCCAGTACTTC.

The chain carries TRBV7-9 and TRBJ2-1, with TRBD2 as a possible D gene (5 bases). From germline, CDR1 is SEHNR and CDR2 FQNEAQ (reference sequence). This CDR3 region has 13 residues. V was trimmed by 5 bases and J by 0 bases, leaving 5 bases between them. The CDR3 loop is CASSEGSYNEQFF. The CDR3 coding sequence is TGTGCCAGCAGCGAGGGCTCCTACAATGAGCAGTTCTTC.

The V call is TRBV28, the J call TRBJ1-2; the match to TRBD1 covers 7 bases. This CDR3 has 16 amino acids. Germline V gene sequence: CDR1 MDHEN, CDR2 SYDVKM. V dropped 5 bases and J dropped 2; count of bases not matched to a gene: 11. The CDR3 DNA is TGTGCCAGCAGTCCTATAAGACAGGGTCAGAACTATGGCTACACCTTC. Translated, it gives CASSPIRQGQNYGYTF.

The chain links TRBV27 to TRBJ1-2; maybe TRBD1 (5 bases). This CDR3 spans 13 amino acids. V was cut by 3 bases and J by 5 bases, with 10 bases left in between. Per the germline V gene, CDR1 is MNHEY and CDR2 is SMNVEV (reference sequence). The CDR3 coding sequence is TGTGCCAGCAGTTTCGGGACTCAGTATGGCTACACCTTC. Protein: CASSFGTQYGYTF.

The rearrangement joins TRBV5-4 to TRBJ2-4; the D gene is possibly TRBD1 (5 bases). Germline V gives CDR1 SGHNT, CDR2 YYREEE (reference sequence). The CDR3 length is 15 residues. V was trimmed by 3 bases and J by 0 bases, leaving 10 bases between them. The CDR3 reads CASSSPQGAKNIQYF. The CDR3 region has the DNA TGTGCCAGCAGCTCCCCCCAGGGAGCCAAAAACATTCAGTACTTC. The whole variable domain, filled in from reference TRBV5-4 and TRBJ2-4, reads ETGVTQSPTHLIKTRGQQVTLRCSSQSGHNTVSWYQQALGQGPQFIFQYYREEENGRGNFPPRFSGLQFPNYSSELNVNALELDDSALYLCASSSPQGAKNIQYFGAGTRLSVL.

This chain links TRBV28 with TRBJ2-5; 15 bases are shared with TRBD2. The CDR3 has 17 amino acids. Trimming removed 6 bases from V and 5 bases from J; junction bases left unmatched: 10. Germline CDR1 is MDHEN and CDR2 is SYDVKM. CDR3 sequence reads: CASSPPGLAGGGETQYF. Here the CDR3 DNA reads TGTGCCAGCAGCCCCCCGGGACTAGCGGGGGGCGGGGAGACCCAGTACTTC.

CDR3 DNA: TGTGCCAGCTGCCAGGGGGGAATGGTGGGACTGTTTTTT. Amino acid sequence: CASCQGGMVGLFF. The rearrangement uses TRBV6-6 and TRBJ1-4; 7 bases agree with TRBD1. V lost 8 bases to trimming and J lost 13 bases; unmatched junction nucleotides: 13. Germline V gene lookup returns CDR1 MNHNY and CDR2 SVGAGI (reference sequence). This CDR3 region has 13 residues.

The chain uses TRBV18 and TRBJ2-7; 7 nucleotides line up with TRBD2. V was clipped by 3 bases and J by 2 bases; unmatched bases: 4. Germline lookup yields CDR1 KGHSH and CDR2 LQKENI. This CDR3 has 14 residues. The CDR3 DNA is TGTGCCAGCTCACCGGGAGCGGGGACCTACGAGCAGTACTTC. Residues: CASSPGAGTYEQYF.

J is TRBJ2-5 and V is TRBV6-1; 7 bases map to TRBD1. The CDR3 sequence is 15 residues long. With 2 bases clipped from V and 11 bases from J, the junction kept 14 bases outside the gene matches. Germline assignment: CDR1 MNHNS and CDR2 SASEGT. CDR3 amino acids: CASSEIRTGPREQYF. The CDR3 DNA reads TGTGCCAGCAGTGAAATCCGGACAGGACCGAGAGAGCAGTACTTC.

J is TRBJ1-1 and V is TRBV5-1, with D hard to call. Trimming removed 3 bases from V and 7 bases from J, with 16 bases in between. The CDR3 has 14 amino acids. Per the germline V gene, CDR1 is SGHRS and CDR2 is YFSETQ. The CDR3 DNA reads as TGCGCCAGCAGCTACGGGAGGTCGGGGAATGAAGCTTTCTTT. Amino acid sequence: CASSYGRSGNEAFF.

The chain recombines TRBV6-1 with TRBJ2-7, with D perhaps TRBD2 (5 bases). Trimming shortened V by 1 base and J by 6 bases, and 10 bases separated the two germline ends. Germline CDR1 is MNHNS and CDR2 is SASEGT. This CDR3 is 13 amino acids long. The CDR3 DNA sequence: TGTGCCAGCAGTGAAGTAGGACTCGGCGAGCAGTACTTC. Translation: CASSEVGLGEQYF.

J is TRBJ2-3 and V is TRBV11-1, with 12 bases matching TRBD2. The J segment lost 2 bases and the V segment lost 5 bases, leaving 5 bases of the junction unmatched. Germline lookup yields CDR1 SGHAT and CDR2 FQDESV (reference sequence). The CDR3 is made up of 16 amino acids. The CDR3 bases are TGTGCCAGCAGCCAGAGACTAGCGGGGGTCACAGATACGCAGTATTTT. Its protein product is CASSQRLAGVTDTQYF.

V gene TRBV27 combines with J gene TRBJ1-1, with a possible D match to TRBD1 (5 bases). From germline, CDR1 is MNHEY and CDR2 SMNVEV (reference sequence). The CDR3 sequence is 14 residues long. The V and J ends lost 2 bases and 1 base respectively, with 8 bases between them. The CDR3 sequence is CASSLHRKNTEAFF. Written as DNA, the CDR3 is TGTGCCAGCAGTTTACACAGGAAGAACACTGAAGCTTTCTTT.

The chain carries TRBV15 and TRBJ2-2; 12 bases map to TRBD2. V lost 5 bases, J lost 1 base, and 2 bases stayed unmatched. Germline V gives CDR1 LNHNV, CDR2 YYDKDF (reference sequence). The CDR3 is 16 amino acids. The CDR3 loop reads CATSSLAGGNTGELFF. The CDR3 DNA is TGTGCCACCAGCTCACTAGCGGGGGGGAACACCGGGGAGCTGTTTTTT.